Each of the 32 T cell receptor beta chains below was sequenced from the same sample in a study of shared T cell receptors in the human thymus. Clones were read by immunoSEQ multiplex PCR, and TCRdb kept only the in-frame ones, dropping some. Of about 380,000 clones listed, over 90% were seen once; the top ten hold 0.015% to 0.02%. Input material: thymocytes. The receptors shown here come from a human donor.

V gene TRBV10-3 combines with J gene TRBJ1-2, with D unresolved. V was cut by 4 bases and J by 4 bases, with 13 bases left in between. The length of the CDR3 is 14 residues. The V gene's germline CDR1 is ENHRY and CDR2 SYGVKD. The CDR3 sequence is CAISGPGVFYGYTF. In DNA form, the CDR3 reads TGTGCCATCAGTGGCCCAGGCGTGTTCTATGGCTACACCTTC.

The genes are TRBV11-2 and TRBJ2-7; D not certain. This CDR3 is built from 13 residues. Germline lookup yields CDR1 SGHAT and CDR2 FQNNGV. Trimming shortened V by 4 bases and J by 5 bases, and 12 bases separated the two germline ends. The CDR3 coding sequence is TGTGCCAGCAGCTCCCCGGCTCACCACGAGCAGTACTTC. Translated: CASSSPAHHEQYF.

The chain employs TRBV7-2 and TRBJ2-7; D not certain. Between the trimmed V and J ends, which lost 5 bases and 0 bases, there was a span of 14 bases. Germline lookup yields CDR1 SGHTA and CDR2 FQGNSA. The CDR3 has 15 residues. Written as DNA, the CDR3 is TGTGCCAGCAGCCGAGACATTTTGAGCTCCTACGAGCAGTACTTC. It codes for CASSRDILSSYEQYF.

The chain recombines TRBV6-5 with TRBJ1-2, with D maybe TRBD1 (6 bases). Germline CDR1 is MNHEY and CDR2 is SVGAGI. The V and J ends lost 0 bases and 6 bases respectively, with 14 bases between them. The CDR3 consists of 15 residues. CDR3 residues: CASSYSEGGRDGYTF. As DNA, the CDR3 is TGTGCCAGCAGTTACTCGGAGGGGGGGCGTGATGGCTACACCTTC.

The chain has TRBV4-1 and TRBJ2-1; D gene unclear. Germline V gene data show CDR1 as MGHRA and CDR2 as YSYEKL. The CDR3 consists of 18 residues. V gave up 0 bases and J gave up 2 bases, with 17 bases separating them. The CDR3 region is CASSQDRQGYPTYNEQFF. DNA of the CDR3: TGCGCCAGCAGCCAAGATAGGCAAGGGTATCCCACCTACAATGAGCAGTTCTTC.

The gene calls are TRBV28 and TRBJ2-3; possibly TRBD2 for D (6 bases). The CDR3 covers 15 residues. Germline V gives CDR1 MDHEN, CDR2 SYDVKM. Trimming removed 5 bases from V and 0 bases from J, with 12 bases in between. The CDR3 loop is CASSPKEGSTDTQYF. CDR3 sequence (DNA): TGTGCCAGCAGTCCAAAGGAGGGCAGCACAGATACGCAGTATTTT.

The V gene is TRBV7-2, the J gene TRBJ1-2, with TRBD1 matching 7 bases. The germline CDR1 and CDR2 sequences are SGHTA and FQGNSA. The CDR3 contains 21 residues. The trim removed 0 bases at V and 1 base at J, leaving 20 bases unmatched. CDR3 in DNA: TGTGCCAGCAGCTTAGCGGGGGACAGAACGGGCGAAGGTGCCTTTAACTATGGCTACACCTTC. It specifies CASSLAGDRTGEGAFNYGYTF.

This chain's CDR3 is CASRHVTTGELFF. Here the CDR3 DNA reads TGTGCCAGCAGACACGTCACTACCGGGGAGCTGTTTTTT. This chain links TRBV5-6 with TRBJ2-2; D unclear. V lost 5 bases to trimming and J lost 5 bases, with 10 bases between them. The CDR3 runs to 13 residues. Germline CDR1 SGHDT, CDR2 YYEEEE. Based on the CDR3 plus reference TRBV5-6 and TRBJ2-2, the full variable domain is DAGVTQSPTHLIKTRGQQVTLRCSPKSGHDTVSWYQQALGQGPQFIFQYYEEEERQRGNFPDRFSGHQFPNYSSELNVNALLLGDSALYLCASRHVTTGELFFGEGSRLTVL.

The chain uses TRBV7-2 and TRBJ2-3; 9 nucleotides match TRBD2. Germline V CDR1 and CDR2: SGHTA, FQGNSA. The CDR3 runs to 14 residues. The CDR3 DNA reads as TGTGCGGCGCTGGCGGGAGGGGTCACAGATACGCAGTATTTT. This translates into CAALAGGVTDTQYF. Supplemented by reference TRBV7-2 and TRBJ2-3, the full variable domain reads GAGVSQSPSNKVTEKGKDVELRCDPISGHTALYWYRQSLGQGLEFLIYFQGNSAPDKSGLPSDRFSAERTGGSVSTLTIQRTQQEDSAVYLCAALAGGVTDTQYFGPGTRLTVL.

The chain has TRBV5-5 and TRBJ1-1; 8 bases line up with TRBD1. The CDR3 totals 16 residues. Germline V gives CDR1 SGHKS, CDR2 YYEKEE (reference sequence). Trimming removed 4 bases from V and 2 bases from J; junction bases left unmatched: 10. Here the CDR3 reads CASSLDPDRANTEAFF. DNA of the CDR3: TGTGCCAGCAGCCTCGACCCGGACAGGGCAAACACTGAAGCTTTCTTT.

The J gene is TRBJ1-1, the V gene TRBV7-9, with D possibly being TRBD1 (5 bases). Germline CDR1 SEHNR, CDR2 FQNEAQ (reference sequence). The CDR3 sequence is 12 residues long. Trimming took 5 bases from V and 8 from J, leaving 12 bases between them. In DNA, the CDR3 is TGTGCCAGCAGCACAATCCGGGGGGAAGCTTTCTTT. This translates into CASSTIRGEAFF. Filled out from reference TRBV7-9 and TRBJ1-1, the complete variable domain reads DTGVSQNPRHKITKRGQNVTFRCDPISEHNRLYWYRQTLGQGPEFLTYFQNEAQLEKSRLLSDRFSAERPKGSFSTLEIQRTEQGDSAMYLCASSTIRGEAFFGQGTRLTVV.

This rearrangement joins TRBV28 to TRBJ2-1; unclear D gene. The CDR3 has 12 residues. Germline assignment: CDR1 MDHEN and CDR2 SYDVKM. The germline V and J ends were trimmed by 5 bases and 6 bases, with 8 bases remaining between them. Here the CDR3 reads CASSLKLNEQFF. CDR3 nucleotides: TGTGCCAGCAGTCTTAAACTCAATGAGCAGTTCTTC.

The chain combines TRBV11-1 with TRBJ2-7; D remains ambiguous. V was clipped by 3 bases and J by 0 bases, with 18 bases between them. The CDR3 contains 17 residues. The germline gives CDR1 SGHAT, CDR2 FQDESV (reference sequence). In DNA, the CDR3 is TGTGCCAGCAGCTTGTCCCTCGGTAGGCGGAGCTCCTACGAGCAGTACTTC. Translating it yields CASSLSLGRRSSYEQYF.

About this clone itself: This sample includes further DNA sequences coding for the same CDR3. The CDR3, as DNA: TGTGCCAGCAGCGTAGGCAGGGGTAGCACAGATACGCAGTATTTT. Translating gives CASSVGRGSTDTQYF. The chain combines TRBV9 with TRBJ2-3; maybe TRBD1 (6 bases). Trimming took 0 bases from V and 0 from J, leaving 8 bases between them. The CDR3 sequence is 15 residues long. Looked up from germline, CDR1 is SGDLS and CDR2 is YYNGEE.

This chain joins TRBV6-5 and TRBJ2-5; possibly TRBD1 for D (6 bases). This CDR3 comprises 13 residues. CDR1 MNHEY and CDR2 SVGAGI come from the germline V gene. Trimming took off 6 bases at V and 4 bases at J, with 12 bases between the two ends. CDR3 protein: CASSNRERETQYF. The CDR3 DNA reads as TGTGCCAGCAGCAACAGGGAAAGAGAGACCCAGTACTTC.

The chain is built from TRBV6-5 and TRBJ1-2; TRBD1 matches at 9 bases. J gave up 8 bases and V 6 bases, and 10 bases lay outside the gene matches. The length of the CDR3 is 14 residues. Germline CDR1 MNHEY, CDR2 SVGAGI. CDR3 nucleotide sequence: TGTGCCAGCAGCCAAGGACAGGGGCTATCAGGCTACACCTTC. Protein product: CASSQGQGLSGYTF.

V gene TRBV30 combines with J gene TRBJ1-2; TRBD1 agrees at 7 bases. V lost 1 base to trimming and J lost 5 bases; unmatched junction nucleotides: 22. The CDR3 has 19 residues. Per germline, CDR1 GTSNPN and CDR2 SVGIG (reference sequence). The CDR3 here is CAWSAPTAYSGQKNYGYTF. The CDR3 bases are TGTGCCTGGAGTGCGCCAACGGCCTACTCGGGACAGAAAAATTATGGCTACACCTTC.

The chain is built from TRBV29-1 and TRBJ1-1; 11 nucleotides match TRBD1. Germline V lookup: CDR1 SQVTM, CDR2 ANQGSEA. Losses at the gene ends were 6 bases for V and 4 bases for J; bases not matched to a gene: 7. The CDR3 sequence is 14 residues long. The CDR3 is CSVAAGTGGTEAFF. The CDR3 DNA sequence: TGCAGCGTCGCGGCCGGGACAGGGGGCACTGAAGCTTTCTTT.

The CDR3 loop reads CASSYSTRSYEQYF. The DNA for the CDR3 is TGTGCCAGCAGTTACTCTACCCGGAGCTACGAGCAGTACTTC. The chain employs TRBV6-5 and TRBJ2-7, with D hard to call. This CDR3 region has 14 residues. The V end was cut by 0 bases, the J end by 3 bases, with 9 bases between. CDR1 MNHEY and CDR2 SVGAGI come from the germline V gene.

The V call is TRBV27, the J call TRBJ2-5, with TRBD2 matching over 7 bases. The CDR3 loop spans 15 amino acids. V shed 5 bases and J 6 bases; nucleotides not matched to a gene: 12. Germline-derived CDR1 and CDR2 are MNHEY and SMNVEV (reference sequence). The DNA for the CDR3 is TGTGCCAGCAGTGGGGGGGGATCCGACGCGCAGACCCAGTACTTC. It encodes CASSGGGSDAQTQYF.

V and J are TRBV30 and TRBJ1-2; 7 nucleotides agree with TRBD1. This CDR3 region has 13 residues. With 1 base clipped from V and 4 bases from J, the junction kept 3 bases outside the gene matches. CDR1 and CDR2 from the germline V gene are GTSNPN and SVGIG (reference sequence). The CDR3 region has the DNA TGTGCCTGGAGTGGGGACAGCTCCTATGGCTACACCTTC. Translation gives CAWSGDSSYGYTF. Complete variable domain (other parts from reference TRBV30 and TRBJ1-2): SQTIHQWPATLVQPVGSPLSLECTVEGTSNPNLYWYRQAAGRGLQLLFYSVGIGQISSEVPQNLSASRPQDRQFILSSKKLLLSDSGFYLCAWSGDSSYGYTFGSGTRLTVV.

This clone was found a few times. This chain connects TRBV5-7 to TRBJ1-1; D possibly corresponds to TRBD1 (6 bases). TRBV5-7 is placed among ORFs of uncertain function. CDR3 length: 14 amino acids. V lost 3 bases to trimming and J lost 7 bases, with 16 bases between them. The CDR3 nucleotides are TGTGCCAGCAGCTGGAGGGGGGACATAGGTGAAGCTTTCTTT. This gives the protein CASSWRGDIGEAFF.

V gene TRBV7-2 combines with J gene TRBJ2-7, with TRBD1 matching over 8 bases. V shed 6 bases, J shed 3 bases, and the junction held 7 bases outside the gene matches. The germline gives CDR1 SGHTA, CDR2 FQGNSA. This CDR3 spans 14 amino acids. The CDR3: CASRSDRVHYEQYF. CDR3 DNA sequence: TGTGCCAGCAGGTCGGACAGGGTCCACTACGAGCAGTACTTC. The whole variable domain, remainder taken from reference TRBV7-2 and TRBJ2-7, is GAGVSQSPSNKVTEKGKDVELRCDPISGHTALYWYRQSLGQGLEFLIYFQGNSAPDKSGLPSDRFSAERTGGSVSTLTIQRTQQEDSAVYLCASRSDRVHYEQYFGPGTRLTVT.

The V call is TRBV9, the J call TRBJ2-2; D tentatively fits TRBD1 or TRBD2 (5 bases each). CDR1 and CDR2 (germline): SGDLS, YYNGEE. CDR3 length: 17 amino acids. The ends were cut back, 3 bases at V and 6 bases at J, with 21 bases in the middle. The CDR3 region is CASSGEGGTNRAGELFF. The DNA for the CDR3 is TGTGCCAGCAGCGGTGAAGGTGGGACGAATCGCGCCGGGGAGCTGTTTTTT.

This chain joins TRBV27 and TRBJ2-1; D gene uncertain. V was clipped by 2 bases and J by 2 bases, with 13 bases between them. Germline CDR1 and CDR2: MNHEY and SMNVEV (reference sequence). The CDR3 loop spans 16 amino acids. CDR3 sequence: CASSLDAYNPYNEQFF. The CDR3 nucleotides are TGTGCCAGCAGTTTAGACGCATACAACCCCTACAATGAGCAGTTCTTC.

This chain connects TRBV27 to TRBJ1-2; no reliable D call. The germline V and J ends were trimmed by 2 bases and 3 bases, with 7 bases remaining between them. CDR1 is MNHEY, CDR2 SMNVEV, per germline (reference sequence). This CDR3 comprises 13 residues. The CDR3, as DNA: TGTGCCAGCAGTTTAAGGACGGACTATGGCTACACCTTC. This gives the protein CASSLRTDYGYTF.

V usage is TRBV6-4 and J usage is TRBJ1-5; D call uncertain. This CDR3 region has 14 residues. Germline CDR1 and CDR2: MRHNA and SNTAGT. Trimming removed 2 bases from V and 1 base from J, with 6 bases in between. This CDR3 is CASSDRVSNQPQHF. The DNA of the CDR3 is TGTGCCAGCAGTGACAGGGTGAGCAATCAGCCCCAGCATTTT.

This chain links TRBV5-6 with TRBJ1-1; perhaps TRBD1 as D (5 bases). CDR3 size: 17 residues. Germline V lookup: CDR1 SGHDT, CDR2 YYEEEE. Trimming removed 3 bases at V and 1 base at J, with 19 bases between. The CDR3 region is CASSYLLSGTANTEAFF. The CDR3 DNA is TGTGCCAGCAGCTATCTTTTATCCGGGACGGCGAACACTGAAGCTTTCTTT.

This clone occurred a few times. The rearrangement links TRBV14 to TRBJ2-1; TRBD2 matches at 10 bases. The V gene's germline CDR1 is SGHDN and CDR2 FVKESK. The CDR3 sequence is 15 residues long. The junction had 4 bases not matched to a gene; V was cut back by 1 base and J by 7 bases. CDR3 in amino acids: CASSQVPSGSNEQFF. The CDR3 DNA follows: TGTGCCAGCAGCCAAGTCCCTAGCGGGAGTAATGAGCAGTTCTTC. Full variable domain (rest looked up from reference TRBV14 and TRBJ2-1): EAGVTQFPSHSVIEKGQTVTLRCDPISGHDNLYWYRRVMGKEIKFLLHFVKESKQDESGMPNNRFLAERTGGTYSTLKVQPAELEDSGVYFCASSQVPSGSNEQFFGPGTRLTVL.

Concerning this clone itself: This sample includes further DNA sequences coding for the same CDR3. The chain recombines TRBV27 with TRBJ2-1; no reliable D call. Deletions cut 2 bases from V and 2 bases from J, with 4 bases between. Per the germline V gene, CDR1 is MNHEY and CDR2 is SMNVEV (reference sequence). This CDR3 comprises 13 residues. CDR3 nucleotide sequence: TGTGCCAGCAGTTTAAGCCCCTACAATGAGCAGTTCTTC. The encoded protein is CASSLSPYNEQFF.

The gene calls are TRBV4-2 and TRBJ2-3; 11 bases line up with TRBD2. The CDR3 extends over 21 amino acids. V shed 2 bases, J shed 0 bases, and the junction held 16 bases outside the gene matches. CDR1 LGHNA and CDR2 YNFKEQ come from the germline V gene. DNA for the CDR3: TGTGCCAGCAGCCAATTTTCGACTAGCGGGATTGTTTCCCCTAGCACAGATACGCAGTATTTT. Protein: CASSQFSTSGIVSPSTDTQYF.

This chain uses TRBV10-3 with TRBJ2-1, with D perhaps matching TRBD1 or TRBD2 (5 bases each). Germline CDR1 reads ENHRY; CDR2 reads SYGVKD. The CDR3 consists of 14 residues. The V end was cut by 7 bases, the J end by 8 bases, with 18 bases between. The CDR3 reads CAITGTAAADEQFF. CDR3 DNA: TGTGCCATCACCGGGACGGCGGCCGCGGATGAGCAGTTCTTC.